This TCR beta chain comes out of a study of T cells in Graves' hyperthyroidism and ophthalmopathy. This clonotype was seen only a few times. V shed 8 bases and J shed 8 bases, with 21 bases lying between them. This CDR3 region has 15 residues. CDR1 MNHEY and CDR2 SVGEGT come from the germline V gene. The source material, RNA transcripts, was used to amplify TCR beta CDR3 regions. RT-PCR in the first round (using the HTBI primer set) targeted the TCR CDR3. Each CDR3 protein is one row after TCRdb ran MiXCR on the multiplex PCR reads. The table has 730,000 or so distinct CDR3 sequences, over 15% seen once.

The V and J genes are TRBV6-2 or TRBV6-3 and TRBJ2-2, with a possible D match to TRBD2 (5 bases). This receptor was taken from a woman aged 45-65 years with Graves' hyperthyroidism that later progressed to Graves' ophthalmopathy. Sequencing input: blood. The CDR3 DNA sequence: TGTGCCAGCTGCGACACCGACTATCATTTGGGGGAGCTGTTTTTT. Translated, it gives CASCDTDYHLGELFF.